The next 5 T cell receptor beta chains were all read from a single sample in a study of blood T cells in healthy people across ages (dated by TCRdb to the mid-2010s). Library construction relied on 5' RACE. The data were produced on an Illumina HiSeq 2500. The second PCR ran for roughly 7 to 11 cycles and used a J-beta primer mix along with a sample-barcoded 5' primer. The public reads were reprocessed in TCRdb via fastp at Q25 and MiXCR, keeping in-frame beta chains. Every CDR3 protein is listed once, alongside the most common genes and DNA of its rows. The sample table contains more than 800,000 distinct CDR3 sequences; only one count was recorded for more than 40% of them. 18% of the sample is held by the ten biggest clonotypes. The sequenced sample was blood. The receptor source for this set is a woman aged 60 to 75 in good health.

On this clonotype itself: An end of the junction does not agree with germline; a read error may underlie this. The chain couples TRBV5-1 to TRBJ2-1, with D tentatively TRBD1 (6 bases). CDR1 and CDR2 from the germline V gene are SGHRS and YFSETQ. The CDR3 contains 15 residues. CDR3 DNA sequence: TGCGCCAGCAGCCTCCTACAGGGTAGCAACAATGAGCGGTTCTTC. Its protein product is CASSLLQGSNNERFF.

The J gene is TRBJ2-3, the V gene TRBV7-3; 8 bases match TRBD2. Germline V gene data show CDR1 as SGHTA and CDR2 as FQGTGA. The ends lost 11 bases at V and 0 bases at J; junction bases unmatched: 4. The CDR3 has 13 residues. CDR3 sequence (DNA): TGTGCCTCAGGCGGGGGGAGCACAGATACGCAGTATTTT. Amino acid sequence: CASGGGSTDTQYF.

This clonotype has just a few counts. This rearrangement joins TRBV18 to TRBJ2-7; D perhaps matches TRBD2 (5 bases). The CDR3 consists of 15 residues. V was shortened by 2 bases and J by 2 bases, with 13 bases between the two germline ends. Germline V gene sequence: CDR1 KGHSH, CDR2 LQKENI. Here the CDR3 DNA reads TGTGCCAGCTCACCAGCAACGGGGATACCCTACGAGCAGTACTTC. It codes for CASSPATGIPYEQYF.

This clonotype was detected many times. The V gene is TRBV7-3, the J gene TRBJ2-3, with D uncertain. V was clipped by 2 bases and J by 8 bases, with 8 bases between them. Germline V gene data show CDR1 as SGHTA and CDR2 as FQGTGA. The CDR3 totals 12 residues. CDR3 in amino acids: CASSLEVGTQYF. As DNA, the CDR3 is TGTGCCAGCAGCTTAGAAGTGGGTACGCAGTATTTT.

The chain carries TRBV28 and TRBJ1-1; D is ambiguous. Trimming left V 2 bases short and J 6 bases short, with 16 bases between. CDR3 length: 15 amino acids. Germline loops: CDR1 MDHEN, CDR2 SYDVKM. CDR3 nucleotide sequence: TGTGCCAGCAGTTTAGAGGGAAATGGGAGGGCTGAAGCTTTCTTT. Translation gives CASSLEGNGRAEAFF. Complete variable domain (other parts from reference TRBV28 and TRBJ1-1): DVKVTQSSRYLVKRTGEKVFLECVQDMDHENMFWYRQDPGLGLRLIYFSYDVKMKEKGDIPEGYSVSREKKERFSLILESASTNQTSMYLCASSLEGNGRAEAFFGQGTRLTVV.